Listed below are T cell receptor beta chains from one sample, sequenced in a study of cytomegalovirus exposure and HLA in healthy donors. Generated by immunoSEQ multiplex PCR, the TCRdb table keeps only in-frame clones and is missing some. The table lists about 110,000 clones, roughly 80% of them singletons. The specimen sequenced was PBMCs. The origin of the receptors is a middle-aged woman in good health and CMV-seropositive. The CDR3 runs from the conserved cysteine through the conserved F or W. A D gene is named only where the DNA matches it firmly. Clone sizes are given selectively: once, few, many, or a class where the clone is expanded.

v_gene	abundance	j_gene	d_gene	CDR3nt	CDR3aa
TRBV5-1	-	TRBJ1-4	TRBD1	TGCGCCAGCAGCTTGGGACAGGGAAATGAAAAACTGTTTTTT	CASSLGQGNEKLFF
TRBV28	once	TRBJ2-3	-	TGTGCCAGCAGTTGGCCGAGGATTAGTGGGGAGAGCACAGATACGCAGTATTTT	CASSWPRISGESTDTQYF
TRBV11-2	-	TRBJ2-1	TRBD2	TGTGCCAGCAGCTTAGGGATCGGGAGGAATGAGCAGTTCTTC	CASSLGIGRNEQFF
TRBV5-5	-	TRBJ1-1	-	TGTGCCAGCAGGCGAACGGGACTCCCGAACACTGAAGCTTTCTTT	CASRRTGLPNTEAFF
TRBV5-1	-	TRBJ2-2	-	TGCGCCAGCAGCTTATACGGACAGAACACCGGGGAGCTGTTTTTT	CASSLYGQNTGELFF
TRBV20-1	-	TRBJ2-1	-	TGCAGTGCCGTTCTCAATGAGCAGTTCTTC	CSAVLNEQFF
TRBV7-9	few	TRBJ2-1	TRBD2	TGTGCCAGCAGCCCGGTGGGACTAGCCGGGGGTGAGCAGTTCTTC	CASSPVGLAGGEQFF
TRBV29-1	few	TRBJ2-1	-	TGCAGCGTTGGGAGTCGGGTCTACAATGAGCAGTTCTTC	CSVGSRVYNEQFF
TRBV7-2	-	TRBJ2-2	-	TGTGCCAGCAGCTTAGTCTTCACCGGGGAGCTGTTTTTT	CASSLVFTGELFF
TRBV7-9	-	TRBJ2-7	-	TGTGCCAGCAGCTTAGGCCCCGGGACATTGAAAAGGGAGCAGTACTTC	CASSLGPGTLKREQYF
TRBV5-1	-	TRBJ1-2	TRBD1	TGCGCCAGCAGCTTGAACGTTGGACAGGGTTATGGCTACACCTTC	CASSLNVGQGYGYTF
TRBV10-2	few	TRBJ2-7	TRBD2	TGCGCCAGCGCTCGGGGGGAAAGTAACGAGCAGTACTTC	CASARGESNEQYF
TRBV7-6	-	TRBJ2-3	-	TGTGCCAGCAGCCCGGGGGTAGCCGGAAACGAGAATACGCAGTATTTT	CASSPGVAGNENTQYF
TRBV5-1	once	TRBJ2-3	-	TGCGCCAGCAGCTTGCTCCTAGCGAGGGCGGATACGCAGTATTTT	CASSLLLARADTQYF
TRBV5-5	once	TRBJ2-3	TRBD2	TGTGCCAGCAGCTTAAGGGGACTAGGGGCAGATACGCAGTATTTT	CASSLRGLGADTQYF
TRBV19	-	TRBJ2-7	-	TGTGCCAGTAGTACTATCGATTTAGTGGGTAGGGGGGAGCAGTACTTC	CASSTIDLVGRGEQYF
TRBV7-7	-	TRBJ2-1	-	TGTGCCAGCAGCTTAACCAAAGGGAGCTGGGGTGAGCAGTTCTTC	CASSLTKGSWGEQFF
TRBV5-1	-	TRBJ2-5	TRBD1	TGCGCCAGCAGCTTGGAGACGGGACAGGGTTCTACAGAGACCCAGTACTTC	CASSLETGQGSTETQYF
TRBV7-9	-	TRBJ2-1	-	TGTGCCAGTAGAGGGGGACGTCTGACCTACAATGAGCAGTTCTTC	CASRGGRLTYNEQFF
TRBV2	-	TRBJ2-1	TRBD2	TGTGCCAGCAGCCTAGCGGGGTACAATGAGCAGTTCTTC	CASSLAGYNEQFF
TRBV7-9	-	TRBJ2-1	-	TGTGCCAGCGCTCCGGACTTCACCAATGAGCAGTTCTTC	CASAPDFTNEQFF
TRBV5-6	-	TRBJ2-4	-	TGTGCCAGCAGCATGACAACGGCCAAAAACATTCAGTACTTC	CASSMTTAKNIQYF
TRBV27	-	TRBJ1-4	TRBD1	TGTGCCAGCGCCCTAACCTCGACAGGGAGCCAGAAGAAACTGTTTTTT	CASALTSTGSQKKLFF
TRBV28	-	TRBJ1-1	-	TGTGCCAGCAGTTTGTATCGGTTCGGGTCCACTGAAGCTTTCTTT	CASSLYRFGSTEAFF
TRBV4-3	-	TRBJ2-7	TRBD2	TGCGCCAGCAGCCCCCTGGGAGGGAGAGCCTACGAGCAGTACTTC	CASSPLGGRAYEQYF
TRBV7-2	-	TRBJ2-1	TRBD2	TGTGCCAGCAGCCTACTCCAGCTAGCGGGAGCTGAGCAGTTCTTC	CASSLLQLAGAEQFF
TRBV5-4	-	TRBJ1-1	TRBD1	TGTGCCAGCAGCTTGGGAGCGACAGGGGGGGTTTTGGGAGCTTTCTTT	CASSLGATGGVLGAFF
TRBV6-5	few	TRBJ1-6	-	TGTGCCAGCAGTTACTCGGAGGGCGCAGATAATTCACCCCTCCACTTT	CASSYSEGADNSPLHF
TRBV6-4	few	TRBJ2-5	TRBD1	TGTGCCAGCAGTGACTCGAGGGACAGGGGTCAAGAGACCCAGTACTTC	CASSDSRDRGQETQYF